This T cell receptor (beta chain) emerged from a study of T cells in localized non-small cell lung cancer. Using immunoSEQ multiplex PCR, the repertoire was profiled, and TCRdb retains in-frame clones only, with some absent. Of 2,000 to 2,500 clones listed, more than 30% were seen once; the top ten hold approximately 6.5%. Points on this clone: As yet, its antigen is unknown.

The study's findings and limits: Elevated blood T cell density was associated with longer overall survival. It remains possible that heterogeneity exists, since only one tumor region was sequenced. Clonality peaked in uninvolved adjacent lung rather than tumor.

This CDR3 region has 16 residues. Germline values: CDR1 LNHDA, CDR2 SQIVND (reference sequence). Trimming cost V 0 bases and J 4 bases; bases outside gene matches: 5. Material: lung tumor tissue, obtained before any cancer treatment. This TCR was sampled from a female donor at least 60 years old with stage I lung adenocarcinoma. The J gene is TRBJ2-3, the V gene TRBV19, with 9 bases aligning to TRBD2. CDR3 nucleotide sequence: TGTGCCAGTAGTATAGACAGAGCGGGAGGATCAGATACGCAGTATTTT. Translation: CASSIDRAGGSDTQYF.